Shown below are 14 T cell receptor beta chains from a single sample sequenced in a study of OX40 agonist ivuxolimab in advanced cancers. The table came from immunoSEQ multiplex PCR; TCRdb's copy has only in-frame clones and leaves some out. The table has 45,000 to 50,000 clones, 85% to 90% seen once. Sequenced here: CD4+ or CD8+ T cells sorted from blood, sampled in a trial of the OX40 agonist ivuxolimab. The receptor set was obtained from an adult with an advanced solid tumor such as melanoma, head and neck, liver or kidney cancer.

The chain employs TRBV29-1 and TRBJ2-5; D perhaps matches TRBD1 (5 bases). The CDR3 length is 12 residues. Deletions cut 5 bases from V and 1 base from J, with 8 bases between. The germline gives CDR1 SQVTM, CDR2 ANQGSEA. The CDR3 bases are TGCAGCGTTAGACAGACCCAAGAGACCCAGTACTTC. Amino acids: CSVRQTQETQYF. Supplemented by reference TRBV29-1 and TRBJ2-5, the full variable domain reads SAVISQKPSRDICQRGTSLTIQCQVDSQVTMMFWYRQQPGQSLTLIATANQGSEATYESGFVIDKFPISRPNLTFSTLTVSNMSPEDSSIYLCSVRQTQETQYFGPGTRLLVL.

The V and J genes are TRBV6-6 and TRBJ2-3; no clear D gene. Trimming removed 7 bases at V and 1 base at J, with 6 bases between. The CDR3 totals 12 residues. Germline V gene sequence: CDR1 MNHNY, CDR2 SVGAGI (reference sequence). The CDR3 sequence: CASKSGTDTQYF. CDR3 nucleotide sequence: TGTGCCAGCAAAAGTGGCACAGATACGCAGTATTTT.

This chain joins TRBV5-1 and TRBJ1-6; 10 bases are shared with TRBD1. The V gene's germline CDR1 is SGHRS and CDR2 YFSETQ. V dropped 4 bases and J dropped 10; count of bases not matched to a gene: 5. This CDR3 contains 14 residues. For the CDR3, the DNA is TGCGCCAGCAGCCCGGGACAGGGGAACTCACCCCTCCACTTT. It encodes CASSPGQGNSPLHF.

The V and J genes are TRBV7-2 and TRBJ1-6; 7 bases map to TRBD1. The CDR3 has 15 residues. V shed 4 bases, J shed 6 bases, and the junction held 6 bases outside the gene matches. CDR1 is SGHTA, CDR2 FQGNSA, per germline. Written as DNA, the CDR3 is TGTGCCAGCAGCTCCCGGGACAGCGGTAATTCACCCCTCCACTTT. Translation gives CASSSRDSGNSPLHF.

Notes on this clone: The sample holds other DNA sequences that translate to the same CDR3. The chain joins TRBV7-3 to TRBJ2-3; D uncertain. The CDR3 covers 12 residues. Germline V gene data show CDR1 as SGHTA and CDR2 as FQGTGA. Trimming shortened V by 5 bases and J by 4 bases, and 7 bases separated the two germline ends. DNA of the CDR3: TGTGCCAGCAGCCTATCCGCAGATACGCAGTATTTT. It encodes CASSLSADTQYF.

The chain is built from TRBV5-4 and TRBJ1-2; D not resolved. The germline V gene has CDR1 SGHNT and CDR2 YYREEE (reference sequence). The germline V and J ends were trimmed by 0 bases and 3 bases, with 12 bases remaining between them. The CDR3 contains 15 residues. The CDR3 bases are TGTGCCAGCAGCTTGGCAGGAACCCCTTACTATGGCTACACCTTC. Translation: CASSLAGTPYYGYTF.

The chain combines TRBV7-2 with TRBJ2-7; no definite D call. The ends were cut back, 5 bases at V and 6 bases at J, with 14 bases in the middle. The CDR3 length is 13 residues. Germline V lookup: CDR1 SGHTA, CDR2 FQGNSA. CDR3 nucleotides: TGTGCCAGCAGCCAAGTTCCGGGCAGCGAGCAGTACTTC. Its protein is CASSQVPGSEQYF.

The genes are TRBV18 and TRBJ1-3; D unclear. This CDR3 contains 15 residues. Germline V gene sequence: CDR1 KGHSH, CDR2 LQKENI. V shed 3 bases and J shed 0 bases, with 9 bases lying between them. CDR3 DNA sequence: TGTGCCAGCTCACCCGACGGCCGCTCTGGAAACACCATATATTTT. Translated: CASSPDGRSGNTIYF.

The rearrangement uses TRBV10-3 and TRBJ2-7; possible D gene TRBD2, 5 bases. Trimming stripped 0 bases from V and 4 bases from J, with 10 bases between. CDR1 is ENHRY and CDR2 is SYGVKD in the germline V gene. The length of the CDR3 is 14 residues. The CDR3 DNA sequence: TGTGCCATCAGTGAGTCGTTGAGGGAATACGAGCAGTACTTC. This encodes CAISESLREYEQYF.

V usage is TRBV27 and J usage is TRBJ2-7; the match to TRBD1 covers 9 bases. CDR3 length: 15 amino acids. Germline V gene lookup returns CDR1 MNHEY and CDR2 SMNVEV (reference sequence). Germline trimming cut 5 bases from V and 4 bases from J; bases unmatched to any gene: 9. The CDR3 DNA follows: TGTGCCAGCAGTCCCGGACAGGGGATGAAATACGAGCAGTACTTC. Translated: CASSPGQGMKYEQYF.

This clone was found once. CDR3 DNA: TGTGCCAGCAGTGAAGCGCTTCGGTTCAATAGCAATCAGCCCCAGCATTTT. This gives the protein CASSEALRFNSNQPQHF. The genes are TRBV2 and TRBJ1-5; D is uncertain. The CDR3 runs to 17 residues. With 0 bases removed from V and 0 bases from J, the gap between germline ends came to 12 bases. Germline V gives CDR1 SNHLY, CDR2 FYNNEI.

The rearrangement uses TRBV4-1 and TRBJ2-5; D gene ambiguous. The CDR3 is 13 amino acids. The germline V and J ends were trimmed by 4 bases and 4 bases, with 10 bases remaining between them. Germline V gene lookup returns CDR1 MGHRA and CDR2 YSYEKL. CDR3 coding DNA: TGCGCCAGCAGCCGGTTACTCGGAGAGACCCAGTACTTC. Translating it yields CASSRLLGETQYF.

The V call is TRBV7-3, the J call TRBJ2-3; TRBD2 agrees at 16 bases. The CDR3 loop spans 17 amino acids. Germline assignment: CDR1 SGHTA and CDR2 FQGTGA. V was clipped by 5 bases and J by 3 bases; unmatched bases: 5. CDR3 in amino acids: CASSPGTSGRVTDTQYF. CDR3 sequence (DNA): TGTGCCAGCAGCCCTGGGACTAGCGGGAGGGTTACAGATACGCAGTATTTT.

This chain connects TRBV13 to TRBJ2-1; D gene ambiguous. Germline CDR1 reads PRHDT; CDR2 reads FYEKMQ (reference sequence). Trimming took 8 bases from V and 7 from J, leaving 9 bases between them. This CDR3 is built from 11 residues. The CDR3 loop reads CASLRSNEQFF. CDR3 DNA sequence: TGTGCCAGCCTTCGGTCGAATGAGCAGTTCTTC.